What follows are 32 T cell receptor beta chains derived from one specimen sequenced in a study of CD8 T cells in ankylosing spondylitis. A single record per CDR3 protein comes from TCRdb applying MiXCR to the 5' RACE reads. The sample has over 30,000 distinct CDR3 sequences; 11% are singletons. Input material: synovial fluid, either unsorted or a sorted T cell fraction (not recorded which). These receptors all stem from a male donor with ankylosing spondylitis.

This rearrangement joins TRBV28 to TRBJ1-2; 8 bases line up with TRBD1. Germline V gene data show CDR1 as MDHEN and CDR2 as SYDVKM. This CDR3 comprises 13 residues. The V and J ends lost 6 bases and 4 bases, in that order; junction bases with no gene match: 4. CDR3 sequence (DNA): TGTGCCAGCAGCCATGACAGGGGCTATGGCTACACCTTC. It encodes CASSHDRGYGYTF.

This clonotype occurred once. The chain has TRBV4-1 and TRBJ2-5; 11 bases agree with TRBD1. After removal of 4 bases from V and 2 bases from J, the junction contained 6 bases not matched to a gene. Germline assignment: CDR1 MGHRA and CDR2 YSYEKL. The CDR3 runs to 16 residues. The CDR3 protein is CASSPQGTGGQETQYF. CDR3 coding DNA: TGCGCCAGCAGCCCACAAGGGACAGGGGGTCAAGAGACCCAGTACTTC.

This clonotype was seen a handful of times. The chain has TRBV20-1 and TRBJ2-7, with D tentatively TRBD1 (6 bases). The V and J ends lost 7 bases and 0 bases respectively, with 16 bases between them. The CDR3 spans 14 residues. Germline CDR1 is DFQATT and CDR2 is SNEGSKA (reference sequence). CDR3 sequence reads: CSGLGEDSSYEQYF. Written as DNA, the CDR3 is TGCAGTGGCCTAGGAGAGGACAGCTCCTACGAGCAGTACTTC.

This clonotype has a count of ten or more. The chain has TRBV6-1 and TRBJ1-5; TRBD1 aligns across 8 bases. This CDR3 contains 15 residues. The J segment lost 3 bases and the V segment lost 6 bases, leaving 7 bases of the junction unmatched. Germline CDR1 MNHNS, CDR2 SASEGT. CDR3 loop: CASSTGTGYNQPQHF. CDR3 DNA sequence: TGTGCCAGCAGCACCGGGACAGGTTACAATCAGCCCCAGCATTTT.

Many counts were recorded for this clonotype. This chain uses TRBV15 with TRBJ2-2; the match to TRBD2 covers 15 bases. There are 19 residues in the CDR3. The trim removed 3 bases at V and 4 bases at J, leaving 9 bases unmatched. CDR1 and CDR2 from the germline V gene are LNHNV and YYDKDF (reference sequence). The CDR3 coding sequence is TGTGCCACCAGCAGGCCGGGACTAGCGGGAGGAAATCGCACCGGGGAGCTGTTTTTT. Protein: CATSRPGLAGGNRTGELFF. The full variable domain, in which reference TRBV15 and TRBJ2-2 provide the parts outside the CDR3, is DAMVIQNPRYQVTQFGKPVTLSCSQTLNHNVMYWYQQKSSQAPKLLFHYYDKDFNNEADTPDNFQSRRPNTSFCFLDIRSPGLGDTAMYLCATSRPGLAGGNRTGELFFGEGSRLTVL.

The genes are TRBV18 and TRBJ2-1; unclear D gene. This CDR3 region has 15 residues. In germline, CDR1 is KGHSH, CDR2 LQKENI. V was cut by 0 bases and J by 6 bases, with 12 bases left in between. The CDR3: CASSPPGTAFNEQFF. CDR3 in DNA: TGTGCCAGCTCACCACCGGGAACAGCCTTCAATGAGCAGTTCTTC.

This clonotype has ten or more counts. The chain employs TRBV9 and TRBJ2-2, with D maybe TRBD1 (5 bases). From germline, CDR1 is SGDLS and CDR2 YYNGEE. V was pared by 0 bases and J by 6 bases, with 12 bases between. The CDR3 is made up of 15 amino acids. CDR3 region: CASSVGTSPAGELFF. The CDR3 DNA reads TGTGCCAGCAGCGTAGGGACATCCCCCGCCGGGGAGCTGTTTTTT.

This clonotype has a count of ten or more. The J gene is TRBJ2-1, the V gene TRBV5-1; D call uncertain. The CDR3 contains 14 residues. V lost 0 bases to trimming and J lost 9 bases, with 13 bases between them. Germline CDR1 is SGHRS and CDR2 is YFSETQ. The CDR3 reads CASSLGQAEGEQFF. Written as DNA, the CDR3 is TGCGCCAGCAGCTTGGGACAAGCAGAAGGTGAGCAGTTCTTC.

The chain recombines TRBV6-1 with TRBJ1-1; TRBD1 matches 8 bases. The CDR3 extends over 14 amino acids. V trimming: 5 bases; J trimming: 5 bases; junction bases outside the gene matches: 7. Germline V gives CDR1 MNHNS, CDR2 SASEGT. The CDR3: CASSLTGVRTEAFF. The CDR3 DNA is TGTGCCAGCAGTCTGACAGGGGTGAGGACTGAAGCTTTCTTT.

This chain joins TRBV30 and TRBJ1-1; D not certain. Trimming removed 4 bases at V and 2 bases at J, with 5 bases between. Germline-derived CDR1 and CDR2 are GTSNPN and SVGIG (reference sequence). The CDR3 length is 11 residues. CDR3 sequence reads: CAWTYNTEAFF. Written as DNA, the CDR3 is TGTGCCTGGACGTACAACACTGAAGCTTTCTTT.

This clonotype has at least ten counts. The chain employs TRBV12-3 or TRBV12-4 and TRBJ2-5; 10 bases are a match to TRBD2. The CDR3 runs to 15 residues. The trim removed 1 base at V and 4 bases at J, leaving 3 bases unmatched. The CDR3 bases are TGTGCCAGCAGTTTAGTCCTAGCGGGAGTAGAGACCCAGTACTTC. This gives the protein CASSLVLAGVETQYF.

The gene calls are TRBV3-1 and TRBJ2-7, with D uncertain. The CDR3 is made up of 13 amino acids. Trimming pared 2 bases from V and 1 base from J, leaving 6 bases between. Germline lookup yields CDR1 LGHDT and CDR2 YNNKEL (reference sequence). The CDR3 DNA reads TGTGCCAGCAGCCAATTGTGGTCCTACGAGCAGTACTTC. Its protein product is CASSQLWSYEQYF.

Only a few counts were recorded for this clonotype. V usage is TRBV5-1 and J usage is TRBJ1-4; D not certain. The CDR3 loop spans 15 amino acids. CDR1 and CDR2 from the germline V gene are SGHRS and YFSETQ. Between the trimmed V and J ends, which lost 2 bases and 5 bases, there was a span of 13 bases. The CDR3: CASSLGPEGNEKLFF. In DNA, the CDR3 is TGCGCCAGCAGCTTAGGGCCCGAAGGGAATGAAAAACTGTTTTTT.

This clonotype turned up a few times. The chain employs TRBV20-1 and TRBJ1-5, with TRBD1 identical over 9 bases. Trimming took 3 bases from V and 5 from J; bases not matched to a gene: 5. Germline loops: CDR1 DFQATT, CDR2 SNEGSKA (reference sequence). This CDR3 comprises 14 residues. The chain's CDR3 is CSASPGQGDQPQHF. The CDR3, as DNA: TGCAGTGCTAGCCCGGGACAGGGCGATCAGCCCCAGCATTTT.

In DNA, the CDR3 is TGCAGCGCTGGGGCTCAGGGAGGCATGAACACTGAAGCTTTCTTT. It specifies CSAGAQGGMNTEAFF. The chain has TRBV29-1 and TRBJ1-1; D is possibly TRBD1 (5 bases). From germline, CDR1 is SQVTM and CDR2 ANQGSEA. With 7 bases removed from V and 0 bases from J, the gap between germline ends came to 18 bases. The CDR3 runs to 15 residues. Full variable domain (outside the CDR3, taken from reference TRBV29-1 and TRBJ1-1): SAVISQKPSRDICQRGTSLTIQCQVDSQVTMMFWYRQQPGQSLTLIATANQGSEATYESGFVIDKFPISRPNLTFSTLTVSNMSPEDSSIYLCSAGAQGGMNTEAFFGQGTRLTVV.

The table lists this clonotype with a few counts. The rearrangement links TRBV6-5 to TRBJ2-7; weak D call: TRBD2 (6 bases). The CDR3 is 13 amino acids. From germline, CDR1 is MNHEY and CDR2 SVGAGI. Trimming pared 4 bases from V and 7 bases from J, leaving 14 bases between. DNA for the CDR3: TGTGCCAGCAGTTCCGGCCTTCGGGGGGAGCAGTACTTC. It specifies CASSSGLRGEQYF.

This clonotype was found many times. This chain uses TRBV6-2 or TRBV6-3 with TRBJ1-5; no definite D call. V lost 5 bases and J lost 0, with 8 bases in between. This CDR3 has 14 residues. The V gene's germline CDR1 is MNHEY and CDR2 SVGEGT. In nucleotides, the CDR3 is TGTGCCAGCAGTACAGAGTATAGCAATCAGCCCCAGCATTTT. This encodes CASSTEYSNQPQHF.

The chain recombines TRBV6-1 with TRBJ2-1, with 7 nucleotides matching TRBD1. There are 15 residues in the CDR3. Germline CDR1 reads MNHNS; CDR2 reads SASEGT. After removal of 6 bases from V and 3 bases from J, the junction contained 8 bases not matched to a gene. DNA for the CDR3: TGTGCCAGCAGAACGACGGGACAGAGCTACAATGAGCAGTTCTTC. Its protein product is CASRTTGQSYNEQFF.

J is TRBJ1-6 and V is TRBV20-1, with 7 bases that match TRBD1. With 5 bases clipped from V and 7 bases from J, the junction kept 14 bases outside the gene matches. Germline assignment: CDR1 DFQATT and CDR2 SNEGSKA (reference sequence). CDR3 length equals 16 residues. CDR3 coding DNA: TGCAGTGCTCCCATATACCCACGGGACAGAAATTCACCCCTCCACTTT. Residues: CSAPIYPRDRNSPLHF.

V and J are TRBV7-6 and TRBJ2-1; no definite D call. This CDR3 is 16 amino acids long. Germline V gene sequence: CDR1 SGHVS, CDR2 FNYEAQ. Deletions cut 1 base from V and 0 bases from J, with 10 bases between. The CDR3 coding sequence is TGTGCCAGCAGCTTAGAAGCGCGGAGCTCCTACAATGAGCAGTTCTTC. Protein sequence: CASSLEARSSYNEQFF.

This clonotype was detected a few times. V usage is TRBV24-1 and J usage is TRBJ2-7, with 8 bases lining up with TRBD2. The CDR3 has 14 residues. CDR1 is KGHDR, CDR2 SFDVKD, per germline. With 3 bases clipped from V and 0 bases from J, the junction kept 0 bases outside the gene matches. The CDR3 is CATSDTSGSYEQYF. As DNA, the CDR3 is TGTGCCACCAGTGATACTAGCGGCTCCTACGAGCAGTACTTC.

As for this clonotype: The junction and the germline gene differ at one end; a read error may be behind it. This rearrangement joins TRBV3-1 to TRBJ2-7, with D maybe TRBD1 (6 bases). Germline V gives CDR1 LGHDT, CDR2 YNNKEL (reference sequence). The CDR3 extends over 14 amino acids. The CDR3 reads CTSSQGHSWYEQYF. The CDR3 region has the DNA TGTACCAGCAGCCAGGGGCATAGTTGGTACGAGCAGTACTTC.

In its sample, this clonotype was seen many times. The CDR3 reads CASSVGASGRNEQFF. The CDR3 DNA sequence: TGTGCCAGCAGCGTGGGGGCTAGCGGGAGGAATGAGCAGTTCTTC. The chain has TRBV9 and TRBJ2-1, with 11 nucleotides matching TRBD2. Germline V gene data show CDR1 as SGDLS and CDR2 as YYNGEE. CDR3 length: 15 residues. Trimming at V came to 2 bases and at J to 7 bases, leaving 5 bases not matched to a gene.

The rearrangement joins TRBV5-1 to TRBJ2-2, with D perhaps matching TRBD1 (6 bases). Germline CDR1 SGHRS, CDR2 YFSETQ. The CDR3 is 15 residues long. The ends were cut back, 4 bases at V and 8 bases at J, with 18 bases in the middle. The CDR3 sequence: CASSPRQIQGGELFF. For the CDR3, the DNA is TGCGCCAGCAGCCCGCGCCAAATACAGGGAGGGGAGCTGTTTTTT. Combining the CDR3 with reference TRBV5-1 and TRBJ2-2 gives the whole variable domain KAGVTQTPRYLIKTRGQQVTLSCSPISGHRSVSWYQQTPGQGLQFLFEYFSETQRNKGNFPGRFSGRQFSNSRSEMNVSTLELGDSALYLCASSPRQIQGGELFFGEGSRLTVL.

This clonotype was picked up a small number of times. The V gene is TRBV12-3 or TRBV12-4, the J gene TRBJ2-1; 7 nucleotides align to TRBD2. This CDR3 has 14 residues. Trimming cost V 3 bases and J 2 bases; bases outside gene matches: 1. CDR3 loop: CASSLGGPYNEQFF. The CDR3 nucleotides are TGTGCCAGCAGTTTGGGAGGGCCCTACAATGAGCAGTTCTTC.

V is TRBV20-1 and J is TRBJ2-3, with D possibly matching TRBD1 (6 bases). Germline CDR1 and CDR2: DFQATT and SNEGSKA (reference sequence). Trimming took off 6 bases at V and 2 bases at J, with 18 bases between the two ends. This CDR3 is built from 15 residues. The CDR3 region is CSAPAGTRHTDTQYF. CDR3 coding DNA: TGCAGTGCGCCGGCCGGGACACGCCACACAGATACGCAGTATTTT.

The table lists this clonotype with many counts. This chain connects TRBV12-3 or TRBV12-4 to TRBJ2-3; TRBD2 might be the D (5 bases). V was pared by 7 bases and J by 0 bases, with 8 bases between. The CDR3 consists of 13 residues. CDR3 region: CASKQRSTDTQYF. In DNA form, the CDR3 reads TGTGCCAGCAAGCAGCGGAGCACAGATACGCAGTATTTT.

The chain uses TRBV28 and TRBJ2-7, with D possibly matching TRBD2 (6 bases). Germline-derived CDR1 and CDR2 are MDHEN and SYDVKM. V was trimmed by 6 bases and J by 3 bases, leaving 21 bases between them. There are 16 residues in the CDR3. This CDR3 is CASRGVGRWINYEQYF. CDR3 in DNA: TGTGCCAGCAGAGGGGTGGGGAGGTGGATTAACTACGAGCAGTACTTC.

In DNA, the CDR3 is TGTGCCAGCAGCTTTAGCGGGAGGGCCAATCATGAGCAGTTCTTC. This gives the protein CASSFSGRANHEQFF. The chain employs TRBV7-3 and TRBJ2-1, with 11 bases aligning to TRBD2. Germline trimming cut 3 bases from V and 8 bases from J; bases unmatched to any gene: 6. Germline loops: CDR1 SGHTA, CDR2 FQGTGA. This CDR3 region has 15 residues.

The rearrangement joins TRBV7-9 to TRBJ2-1; 10 bases are a match to TRBD2. CDR1 and CDR2 from the germline V gene are SEHNR and FQNEAQ (reference sequence). The CDR3 spans 16 residues. After removal of 6 bases from V and 2 bases from J, the junction contained 7 bases not matched to a gene. CDR3 sequence (DNA): TGTGCCAGCAGGAGTAGCGGGAGGTTGGCCTACAATGAGCAGTTCTTC. Protein product: CASRSSGRLAYNEQFF.

The chain carries TRBV28 and TRBJ2-4; 8 nucleotides agree with TRBD2. Germline CDR1 and CDR2: MDHEN and SYDVKM. The CDR3 spans 18 residues. V gave up 8 bases and J gave up 0 bases; unmatched junction bases: 15. CDR3 loop: CASEPGLVTLLAKNIQYF. The CDR3 bases are TGTGCCAGCGAACCGGGACTAGTGACCTTACTAGCCAAAAACATTCAGTACTTC.

Sample share makes this clonotype medium-sized. CDR3 DNA sequence: TGTGCCAGCAAAGTCGGCCGTTTTTCCACAGATACGCAGTATTTT. As protein: CASKVGRFSTDTQYF. The chain couples TRBV27 to TRBJ2-3; D not resolved. This CDR3 spans 15 amino acids. V lost 7 bases to trimming and J lost 2 bases, with 16 bases between them. Germline lookup yields CDR1 MNHEY and CDR2 SMNVEV (reference sequence).